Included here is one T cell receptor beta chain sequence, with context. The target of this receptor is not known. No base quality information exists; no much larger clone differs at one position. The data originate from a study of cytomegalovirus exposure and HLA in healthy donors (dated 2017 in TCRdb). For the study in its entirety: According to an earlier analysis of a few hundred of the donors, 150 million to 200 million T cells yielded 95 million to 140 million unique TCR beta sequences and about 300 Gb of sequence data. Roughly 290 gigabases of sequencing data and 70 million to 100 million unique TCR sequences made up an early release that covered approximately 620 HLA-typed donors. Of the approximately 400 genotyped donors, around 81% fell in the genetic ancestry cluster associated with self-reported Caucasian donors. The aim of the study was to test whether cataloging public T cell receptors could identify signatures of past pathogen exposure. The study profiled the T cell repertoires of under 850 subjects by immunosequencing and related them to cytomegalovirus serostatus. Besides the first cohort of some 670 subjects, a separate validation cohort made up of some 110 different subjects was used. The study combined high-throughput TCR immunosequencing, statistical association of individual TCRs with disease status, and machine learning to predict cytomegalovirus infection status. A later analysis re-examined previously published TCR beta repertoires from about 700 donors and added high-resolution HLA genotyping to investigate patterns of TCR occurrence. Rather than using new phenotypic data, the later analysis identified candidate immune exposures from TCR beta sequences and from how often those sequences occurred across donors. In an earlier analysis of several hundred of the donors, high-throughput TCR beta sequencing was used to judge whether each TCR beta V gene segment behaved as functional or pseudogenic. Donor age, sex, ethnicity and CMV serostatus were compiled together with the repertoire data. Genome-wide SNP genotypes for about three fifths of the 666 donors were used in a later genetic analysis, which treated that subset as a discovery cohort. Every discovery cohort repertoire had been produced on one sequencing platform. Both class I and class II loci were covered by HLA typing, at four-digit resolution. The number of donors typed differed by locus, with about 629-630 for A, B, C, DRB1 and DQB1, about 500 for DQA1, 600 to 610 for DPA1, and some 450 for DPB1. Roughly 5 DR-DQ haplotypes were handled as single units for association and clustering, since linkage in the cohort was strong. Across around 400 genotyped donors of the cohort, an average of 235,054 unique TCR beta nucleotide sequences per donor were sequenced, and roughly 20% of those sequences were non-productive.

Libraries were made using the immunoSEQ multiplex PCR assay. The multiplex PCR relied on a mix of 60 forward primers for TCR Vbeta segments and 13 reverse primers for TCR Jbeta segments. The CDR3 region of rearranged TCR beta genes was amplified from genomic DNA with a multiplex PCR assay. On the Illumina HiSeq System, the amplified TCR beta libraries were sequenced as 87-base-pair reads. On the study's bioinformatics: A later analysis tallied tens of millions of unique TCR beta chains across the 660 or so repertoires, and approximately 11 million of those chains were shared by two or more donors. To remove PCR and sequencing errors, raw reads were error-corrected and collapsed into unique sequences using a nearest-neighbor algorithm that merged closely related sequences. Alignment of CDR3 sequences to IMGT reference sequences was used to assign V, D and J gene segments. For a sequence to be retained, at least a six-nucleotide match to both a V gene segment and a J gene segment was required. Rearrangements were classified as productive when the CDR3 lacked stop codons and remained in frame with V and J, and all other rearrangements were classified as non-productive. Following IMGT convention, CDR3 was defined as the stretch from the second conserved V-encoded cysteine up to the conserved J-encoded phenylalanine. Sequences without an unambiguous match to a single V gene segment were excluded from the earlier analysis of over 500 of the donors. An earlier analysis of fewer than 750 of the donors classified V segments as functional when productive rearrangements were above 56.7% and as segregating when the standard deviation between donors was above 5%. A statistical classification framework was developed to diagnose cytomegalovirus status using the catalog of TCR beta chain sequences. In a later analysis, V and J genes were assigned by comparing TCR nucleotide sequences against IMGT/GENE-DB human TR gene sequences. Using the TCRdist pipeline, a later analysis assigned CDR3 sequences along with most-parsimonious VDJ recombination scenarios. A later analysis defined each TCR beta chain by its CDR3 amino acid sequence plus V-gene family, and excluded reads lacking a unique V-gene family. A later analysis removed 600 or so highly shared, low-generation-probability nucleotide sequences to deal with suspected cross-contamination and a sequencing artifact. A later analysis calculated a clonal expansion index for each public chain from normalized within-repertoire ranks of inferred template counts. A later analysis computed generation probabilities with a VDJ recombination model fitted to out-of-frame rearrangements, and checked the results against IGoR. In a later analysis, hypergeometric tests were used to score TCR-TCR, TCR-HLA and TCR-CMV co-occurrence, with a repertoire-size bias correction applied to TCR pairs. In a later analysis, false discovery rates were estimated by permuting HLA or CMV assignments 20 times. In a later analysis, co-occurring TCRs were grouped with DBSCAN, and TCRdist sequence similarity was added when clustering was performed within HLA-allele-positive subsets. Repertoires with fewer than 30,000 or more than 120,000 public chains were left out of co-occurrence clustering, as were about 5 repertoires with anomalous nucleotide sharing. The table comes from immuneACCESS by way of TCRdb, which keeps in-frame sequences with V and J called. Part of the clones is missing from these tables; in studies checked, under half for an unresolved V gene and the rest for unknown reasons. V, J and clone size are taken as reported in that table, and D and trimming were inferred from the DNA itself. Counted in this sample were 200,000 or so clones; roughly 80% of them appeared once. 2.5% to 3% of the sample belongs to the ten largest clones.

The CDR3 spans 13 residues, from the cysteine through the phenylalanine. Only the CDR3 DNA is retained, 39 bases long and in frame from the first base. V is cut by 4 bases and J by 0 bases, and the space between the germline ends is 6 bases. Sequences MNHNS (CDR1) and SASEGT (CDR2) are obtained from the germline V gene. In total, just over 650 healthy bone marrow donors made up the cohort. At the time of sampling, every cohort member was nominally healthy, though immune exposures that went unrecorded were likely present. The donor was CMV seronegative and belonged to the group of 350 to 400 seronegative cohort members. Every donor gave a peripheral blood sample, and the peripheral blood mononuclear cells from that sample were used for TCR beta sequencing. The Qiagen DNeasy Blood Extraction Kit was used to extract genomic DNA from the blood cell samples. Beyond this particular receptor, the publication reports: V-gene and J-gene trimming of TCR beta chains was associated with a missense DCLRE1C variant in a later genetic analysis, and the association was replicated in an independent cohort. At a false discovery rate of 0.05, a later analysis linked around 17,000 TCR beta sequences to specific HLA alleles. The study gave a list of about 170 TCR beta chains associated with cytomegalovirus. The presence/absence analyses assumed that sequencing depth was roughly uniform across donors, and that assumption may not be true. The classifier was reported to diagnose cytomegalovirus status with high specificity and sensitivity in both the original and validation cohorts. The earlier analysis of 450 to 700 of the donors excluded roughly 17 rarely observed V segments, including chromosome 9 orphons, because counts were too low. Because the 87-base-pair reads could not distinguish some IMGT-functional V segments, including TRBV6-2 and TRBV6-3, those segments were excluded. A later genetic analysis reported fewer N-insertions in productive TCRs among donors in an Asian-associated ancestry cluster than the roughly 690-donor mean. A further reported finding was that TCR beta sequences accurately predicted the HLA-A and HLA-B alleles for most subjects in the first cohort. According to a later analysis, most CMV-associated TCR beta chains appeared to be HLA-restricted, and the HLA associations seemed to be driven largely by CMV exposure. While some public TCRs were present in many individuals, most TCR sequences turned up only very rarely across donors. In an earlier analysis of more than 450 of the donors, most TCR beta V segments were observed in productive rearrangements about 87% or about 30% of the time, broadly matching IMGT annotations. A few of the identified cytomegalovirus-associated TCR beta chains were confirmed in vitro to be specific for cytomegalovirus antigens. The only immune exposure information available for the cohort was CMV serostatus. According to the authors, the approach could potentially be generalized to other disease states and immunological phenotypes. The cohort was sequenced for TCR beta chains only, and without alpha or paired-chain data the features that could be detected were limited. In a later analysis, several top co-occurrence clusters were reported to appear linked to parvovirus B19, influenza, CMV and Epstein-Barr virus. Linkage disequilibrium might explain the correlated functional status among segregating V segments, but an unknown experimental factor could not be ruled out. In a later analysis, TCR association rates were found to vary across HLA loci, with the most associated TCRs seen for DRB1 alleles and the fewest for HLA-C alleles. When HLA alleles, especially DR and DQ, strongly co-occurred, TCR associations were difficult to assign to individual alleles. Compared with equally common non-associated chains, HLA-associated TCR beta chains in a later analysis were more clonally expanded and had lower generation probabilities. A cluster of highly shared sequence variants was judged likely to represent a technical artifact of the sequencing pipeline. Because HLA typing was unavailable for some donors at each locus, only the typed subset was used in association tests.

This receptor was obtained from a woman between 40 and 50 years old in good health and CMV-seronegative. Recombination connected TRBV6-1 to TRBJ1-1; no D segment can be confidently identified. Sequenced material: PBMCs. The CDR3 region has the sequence CASSAKMNTEAFF. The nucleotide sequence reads TGTGCCAGCAGTGCTAAGATGAACACTGAAGCTTTCTTT.